This T cell receptor (beta chain) was found in a study of CD8 T cells in ankylosing spondylitis. Study findings and constraints: Reports say disease-linked clones showed up significantly more in matched ankylosing spondylitis synovial fluid. In reactive arthritis synovial fluid and blood, some motif variants had been reported before. Seemingly distinctive of ankylosing spondylitis blood was a TCR beta motif formed by eight highly homologous variants.

Comments on this clonotype: Its specificity is unknown.

Quantitative 5'-RACE with molecular barcodes was used to make the TCR beta libraries. TCRdb recomputed calls from the 5' RACE reads with MiXCR, one row per CDR3 protein. The sample holds fewer than 750,000 distinct CDR3 sequences, 15% to 20% seen once. The TCR originated in a male donor with ankylosing spondylitis. Material: blood, either unsorted or a sorted T cell fraction (not recorded which).

The CDR3 reads CSVGAGANEAFF. As DNA, the CDR3 is TGCAGCGTTGGGGCAGGGGCGAATGAAGCTTTCTTT. The chain joins TRBV29-1 to TRBJ1-1; perhaps TRBD1 as D (6 bases). CDR3 length: 12 residues. CDR1 is SQVTM and CDR2 is ANQGSEA in the germline V gene. Between the trimmed V and J ends, which lost 4 bases and 7 bases, there was a span of 13 bases.